The sequence of this T cell receptor beta chain was determined in a study of chronic HIV infection and antiretroviral therapy. TCRdb reanalysed the 5' RACE reads using MiXCR and keeps one entry per CDR3 protein. The data contain under 55,000 distinct CDR3 sequences, 19% of them singletons. V was cut by 5 bases and J by 0 bases, with 8 bases left in between. The CDR3 consists of 13 residues. Germline CDR1 is SQVTM and CDR2 is ANQGSEA. The chain recombines TRBV29-1 with TRBJ1-5; no clear D. The material sequenced was peripheral blood. This receptor was taken from an adult who had HIV and had not received antiretroviral therapy, or was an uninfected healthy control (not recorded which). The CDR3 reads CSVSMASNQPQHF. The CDR3 DNA sequence: TGCAGCGTTTCTATGGCTAGCAATCAGCCCCAGCATTTT.